This T cell receptor beta chain came from a study of shared clonotypes between healthy human individuals. Whole-study context: The donor pool was made up of a couple of women and three men aged 18 to 49.

The test was conducted at deep level. Measured with immunoSEQ multiplex PCR; TCRdb has only the in-frame clones, and not every one. The data hold about 2.2 million clones, with around 95% observed a single time. CD45RO-negative cells were positively selected for CCR7, leaving out terminally differentiated effector memory CD45RA+ cells. On this clone: What it binds is not known.

The CDR3 runs to 13 residues. The V gene lost 1 base and the J gene lost 11 bases, with 14 bases spanning the gap. Looked up from germline, CDR1 is MGHDK and CDR2 is SYGVNS. Study observations and caveats: Sampling used blood alone; tissue repertoires probably differ. Clonotypes shared by all four donors outscored non-shared clonotypes in generation probability.

The rearrangement uses TRBV25-1 and TRBJ1-1; tentatively, D is TRBD1 (5 bases). Sequencing used naive CD8+ T cells from PBMCs. The receptor's source is a man between 18 and 29 years old in good health. Some clones in this sample may be carry-over from other donors' samples. This CDR3 reads CASSEWGRAWAFF. In nucleotides, the CDR3 is TGTGCCAGCAGTGAATGGGGCAGGGCGTGGGCTTTCTTT.